The TCR beta chain under discussion was sequenced for a study of T cell responses to AZD1222 COVID-19 vaccine. The germline V gene encodes CDR1 SGDLS and CDR2 YYNGEE. V was clipped by 0 bases and J by 8 bases, with 8 bases between them. This CDR3 comprises 12 residues. Some clones are missing from TCRdb's copy, which holds only in-frame ones; the method was immunoSEQ multiplex PCR. The sample lists more than 100,000 clones; more than 85% were seen once. J is TRBJ1-1 and V is TRBV9; D unresolved. This specimen consisted of peripheral blood, obtained 28 days after the second AZD1222 dose. The clonotype was recovered from an adult who received the AZD1222 COVID-19 vaccine. Here the CDR3 reads CASSVGEKEAFF. CDR3 DNA sequence: TGTGCCAGCAGCGTAGGAGAAAAAGAAGCTTTCTTT. Together with reference TRBV9 and TRBJ1-1, the CDR3 gives the full variable domain: DSGVTQTPKHLITATGQRVTLRCSPRSGDLSVYWYQQSLDQGLQFLIQYYNGEERAKGNILERFSAQQFPDLHSELNLSSLELGDSALYFCASSVGEKEAFFGQGTRLTVV.